Listed here are 5 T cell receptor beta chains from one sample, sequenced in a study of T cell responses to AZD1222 COVID-19 vaccine. Profiling relied on immunoSEQ multiplex PCR, and the TCRdb table lists in-frame clones only, not all of them. This sample has about 100,000 clones, with less than 95% found just once. This material consisted of peripheral blood, taken on day 0 of AZD1222 vaccination. Source of these receptors: an adult in good health.

V is TRBV12-3 or TRBV12-4 and J is TRBJ2-1; either TRBD1 or TRBD2 may supply D (5 bases each). V lost 6 bases and J lost 13, with 19 bases in between. There are 13 residues in the CDR3. CDR3 sequence reads: CASRPGLGRPQFF. The CDR3, as DNA: TGTGCCAGCAGACCCGGGCTGGGACGGCCTCAGTTCTTC.

The genes are TRBV5-4 and TRBJ2-2; D not certain. Germline V CDR1 and CDR2: SGHNT, YYREEE (reference sequence). Trimming cost V 4 bases and J 4 bases, with 8 bases left between them. The CDR3 consists of 13 residues. The CDR3 loop reads CASSPASTGELFF. Written as DNA, the CDR3 is TGTGCCAGCAGCCCCGCTTCCACCGGGGAGCTGTTTTTT. Combining the CDR3 with reference TRBV5-4 and TRBJ2-2 gives the whole variable domain ETGVTQSPTHLIKTRGQQVTLRCSSQSGHNTVSWYQQALGQGPQFIFQYYREEENGRGNFPPRFSGLQFPNYSSELNVNALELDDSALYLCASSPASTGELFFGEGSRLTVL.

The V call is TRBV27, the J call TRBJ2-1; no definite D call. The CDR3 contains 12 residues. Germline CDR1 reads MNHEY; CDR2 reads SMNVEV (reference sequence). V gave up 2 bases and J gave up 12 bases, with 11 bases separating them. As DNA, the CDR3 is TGTGCCAGCAGTTTACTGGGTCGGCGGCAGTTCTTC. Translation gives CASSLLGRRQFF.

In this sample, this clone turned up once. The J gene is TRBJ2-1, the V gene TRBV3-1 (or the pseudogene TRBV3-2), with a weak D call TRBD2 (6 bases). With 0 bases removed from V and 9 bases from J, the gap between germline ends came to 6 bases. The germline V gene encodes CDR1 LGHDT and CDR2 YNNKEL (reference sequence). The CDR3 sequence is 12 residues long. In nucleotides, the CDR3 is TGTGCCAGCAGCCAAGAGGGGGGTGAGCAGTTCTTC. It yields the protein CASSQEGGEQFF.

The chain has TRBV19 and TRBJ2-2; 8 bases align to TRBD1. The V gene's germline CDR1 is LNHDA and CDR2 SQIVND (reference sequence). The junction had 11 bases not matched to a gene; V was cut back by 3 bases and J by 2 bases. The CDR3 has 18 residues. CDR3 region: CASSIRYGTGHNTGELFF. Here the CDR3 DNA reads TGTGCCAGTAGTATTCGGTATGGGACAGGCCACAACACCGGGGAGCTGTTTTTT. Together with reference TRBV19 and TRBJ2-2, the CDR3 gives the full variable domain: DGGITQSPKYLFRKEGQNVTLSCEQNLNHDAMYWYRQDPGQGLRLIYYSQIVNDFQKGDIAEGYSVSREKKESFPLTVTSAQKNPTAFYLCASSIRYGTGHNTGELFFGEGSRLTVL.